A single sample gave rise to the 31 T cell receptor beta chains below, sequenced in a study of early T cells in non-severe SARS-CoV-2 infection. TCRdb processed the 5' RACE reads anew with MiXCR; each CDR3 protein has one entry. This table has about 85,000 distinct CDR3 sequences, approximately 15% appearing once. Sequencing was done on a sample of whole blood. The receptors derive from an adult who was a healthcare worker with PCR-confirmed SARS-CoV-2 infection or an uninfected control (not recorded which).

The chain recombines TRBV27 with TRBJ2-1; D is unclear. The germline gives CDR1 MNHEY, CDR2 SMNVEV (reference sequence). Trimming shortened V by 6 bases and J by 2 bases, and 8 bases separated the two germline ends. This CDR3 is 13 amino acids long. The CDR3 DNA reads TGTGCCAGCAGGGGCATTCCCTACAATGAGCAGTTCTTC. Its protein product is CASRGIPYNEQFF.

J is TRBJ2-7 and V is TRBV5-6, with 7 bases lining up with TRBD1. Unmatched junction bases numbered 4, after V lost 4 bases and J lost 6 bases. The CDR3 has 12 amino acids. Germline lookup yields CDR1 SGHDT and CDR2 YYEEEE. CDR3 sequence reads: CASSQTGFEQYF. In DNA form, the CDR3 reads TGTGCCAGCAGCCAGACAGGGTTCGAGCAGTACTTC.

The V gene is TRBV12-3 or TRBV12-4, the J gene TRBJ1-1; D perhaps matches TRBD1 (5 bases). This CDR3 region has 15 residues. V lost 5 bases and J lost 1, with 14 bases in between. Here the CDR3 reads CASSPTDRPNTEAFF. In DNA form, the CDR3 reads TGTGCCAGCAGTCCCACAGACAGACCGAACACTGAAGCTTTCTTT.

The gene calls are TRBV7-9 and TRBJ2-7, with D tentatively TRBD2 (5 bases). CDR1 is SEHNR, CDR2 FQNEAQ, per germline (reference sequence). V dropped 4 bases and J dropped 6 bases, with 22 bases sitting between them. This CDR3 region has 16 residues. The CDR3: CASSSRVGRRPGEQYF. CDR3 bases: TGTGCCAGCAGCTCCAGAGTCGGCAGGAGGCCTGGCGAGCAGTACTTC.

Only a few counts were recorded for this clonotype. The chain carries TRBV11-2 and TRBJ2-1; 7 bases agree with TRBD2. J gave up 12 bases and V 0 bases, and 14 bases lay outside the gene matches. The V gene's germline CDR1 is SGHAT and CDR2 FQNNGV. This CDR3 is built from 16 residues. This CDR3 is CASSLDWLAATMGQFF. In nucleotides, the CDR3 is TGTGCCAGCAGCTTAGATTGGCTAGCGGCCACAATGGGGCAGTTCTTC.

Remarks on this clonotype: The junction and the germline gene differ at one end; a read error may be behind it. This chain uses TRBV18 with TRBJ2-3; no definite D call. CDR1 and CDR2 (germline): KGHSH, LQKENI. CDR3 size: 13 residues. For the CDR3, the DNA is TGTGTCAGCTCACTGTCTAGCACAGATACGCAGTATTTT. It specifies CVSSLSSTDTQYF.

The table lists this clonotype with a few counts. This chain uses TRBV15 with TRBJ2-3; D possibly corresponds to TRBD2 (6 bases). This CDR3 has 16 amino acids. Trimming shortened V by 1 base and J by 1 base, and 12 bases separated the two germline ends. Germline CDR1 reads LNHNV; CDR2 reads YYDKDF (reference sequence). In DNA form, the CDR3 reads TGTGCCACCAGCAGAGCTCGGTCTAGCGGCACAGATACGCAGTATTTT. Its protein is CATSRARSSGTDTQYF.

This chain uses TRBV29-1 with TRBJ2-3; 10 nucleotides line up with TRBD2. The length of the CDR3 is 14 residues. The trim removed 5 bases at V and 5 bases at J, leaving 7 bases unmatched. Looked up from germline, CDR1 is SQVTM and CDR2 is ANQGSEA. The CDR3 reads CSVRPSGRRDTQYF. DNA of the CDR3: TGCAGCGTTCGGCCTAGCGGGAGAAGAGATACGCAGTATTTT.

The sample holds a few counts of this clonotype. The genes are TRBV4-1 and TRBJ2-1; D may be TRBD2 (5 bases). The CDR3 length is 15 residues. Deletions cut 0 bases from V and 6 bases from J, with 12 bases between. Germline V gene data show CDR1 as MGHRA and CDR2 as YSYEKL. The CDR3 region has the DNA TGCGCCAGCAGCCAAGACCGAGGGTATTCCAATGAGCAGTTCTTC. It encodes CASSQDRGYSNEQFF.

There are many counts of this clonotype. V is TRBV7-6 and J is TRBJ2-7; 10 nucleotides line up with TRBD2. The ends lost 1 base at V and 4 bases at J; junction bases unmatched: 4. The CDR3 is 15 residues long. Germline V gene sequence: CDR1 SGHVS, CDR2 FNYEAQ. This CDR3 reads CASSLDIAGGYEQYF. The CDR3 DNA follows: TGTGCCAGCAGCTTAGATATAGCGGGAGGTTACGAGCAGTACTTC.

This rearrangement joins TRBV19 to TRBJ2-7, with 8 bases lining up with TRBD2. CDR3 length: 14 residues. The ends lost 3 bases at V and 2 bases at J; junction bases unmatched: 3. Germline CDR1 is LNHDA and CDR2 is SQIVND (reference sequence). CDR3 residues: CASSMDGRAYEQYF. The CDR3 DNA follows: TGTGCCAGTAGTATGGACGGGAGGGCCTACGAGCAGTACTTC.

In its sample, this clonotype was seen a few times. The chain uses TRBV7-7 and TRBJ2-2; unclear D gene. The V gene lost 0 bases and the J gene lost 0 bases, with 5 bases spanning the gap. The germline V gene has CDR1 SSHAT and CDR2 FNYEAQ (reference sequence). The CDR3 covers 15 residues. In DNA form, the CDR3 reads TGTGCCAGCAGCTTAGCGTCAACGAACACCGGGGAGCTGTTTTTT. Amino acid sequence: CASSLASTNTGELFF.

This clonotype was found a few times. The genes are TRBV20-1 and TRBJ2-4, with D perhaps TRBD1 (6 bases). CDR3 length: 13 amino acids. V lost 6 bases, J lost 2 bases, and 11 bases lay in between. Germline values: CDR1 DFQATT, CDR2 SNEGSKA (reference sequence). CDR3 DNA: TGCAGTGCGCGACAGGCCCCCAAAAACATTCAGTACTTC. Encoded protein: CSARQAPKNIQYF.

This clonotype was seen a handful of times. The CDR3 sequence: CASSLHGGQETQYF. Written as DNA, the CDR3 is TGTGCCAGCAGCTTACACGGGGGCCAAGAGACCCAGTACTTC. The chain employs TRBV7-2 and TRBJ2-5; D might be TRBD2 (6 bases). CDR1 is SGHTA, CDR2 FQGNSA, per germline. Trimming left V 2 bases short and J 1 base short, with 8 bases between. The CDR3 length is 14 residues.

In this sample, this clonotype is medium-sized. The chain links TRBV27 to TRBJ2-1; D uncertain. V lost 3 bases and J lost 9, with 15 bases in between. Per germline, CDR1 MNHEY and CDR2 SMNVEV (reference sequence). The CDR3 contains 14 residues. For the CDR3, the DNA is TGTGCCAGCAGTTTGGGTTCAGCTGCCCGTGAGCAGTTCTTC. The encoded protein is CASSLGSAAREQFF.

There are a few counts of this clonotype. The CDR3 DNA reads TGTGCCAGCAGCCCCTTTTTGACTAGCGTTGAGCTAGATACGCAGTATTTT. It codes for CASSPFLTSVELDTQYF. The V and J genes are TRBV11-2 and TRBJ2-3; 8 nucleotides line up with TRBD2. This CDR3 is built from 17 residues. Trimming at V came to 5 bases and at J to 5 bases, leaving 15 bases not matched to a gene. Germline V lookup: CDR1 SGHAT, CDR2 FQNNGV.

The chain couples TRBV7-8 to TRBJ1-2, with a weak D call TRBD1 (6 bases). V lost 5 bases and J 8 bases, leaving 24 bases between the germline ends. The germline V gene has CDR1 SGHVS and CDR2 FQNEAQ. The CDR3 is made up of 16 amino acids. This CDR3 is CASSPQIGGGLLGYTF. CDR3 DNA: TGTGCCAGCAGCCCACAAATCGGGGGGGGCCTCTTGGGCTACACCTTC.

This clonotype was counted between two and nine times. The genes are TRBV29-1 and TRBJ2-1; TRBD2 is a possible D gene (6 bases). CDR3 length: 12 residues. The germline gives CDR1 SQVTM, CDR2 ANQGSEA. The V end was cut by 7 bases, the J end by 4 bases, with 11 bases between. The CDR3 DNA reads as TGCAGCGCTGTCGGGGGATACAATGAGCAGTTCTTC. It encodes CSAVGGYNEQFF.

In DNA, the CDR3 is TGCGCCAGCAGCCAAGTTGAGGGGTATCAGCCCCAGCATTTT. It codes for CASSQVEGYQPQHF. The genes are TRBV4-1 and TRBJ1-5, with D possibly matching TRBD1 (5 bases). Germline values: CDR1 MGHRA, CDR2 YSYEKL. The CDR3 has 14 amino acids. Trimming took off 1 base at V and 5 bases at J, with 9 bases between the two ends.

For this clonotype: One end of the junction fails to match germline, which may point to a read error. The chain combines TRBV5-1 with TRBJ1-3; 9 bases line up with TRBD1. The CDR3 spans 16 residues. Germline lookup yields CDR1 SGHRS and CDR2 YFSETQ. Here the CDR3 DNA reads TGCGCCAGCAGATCCGGGACAGGGTCGTCTGGAAACGCCATATATTTT. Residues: CASRSGTGSSGNAIYF.

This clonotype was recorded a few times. CDR3 nucleotides: TGCGCCAGCAGCCCGGAGGGACAGCCCTACAATGAGCAGTTCTTC. It encodes CASSPEGQPYNEQFF. The V gene is TRBV5-1, the J gene TRBJ2-1; possible D gene TRBD1, 7 bases. The germline gives CDR1 SGHRS, CDR2 YFSETQ. The V end was cut by 4 bases, the J end by 2 bases, with 13 bases between. The CDR3 is made up of 15 amino acids.

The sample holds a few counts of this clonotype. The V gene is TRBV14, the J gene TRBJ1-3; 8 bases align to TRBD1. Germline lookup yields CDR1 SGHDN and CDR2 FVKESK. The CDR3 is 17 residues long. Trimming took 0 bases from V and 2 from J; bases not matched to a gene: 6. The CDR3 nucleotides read TGTGCCAGCAGCCAAGATAGGACAGGGTCAGCTGGAAACACCATATATTTT. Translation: CASSQDRTGSAGNTIYF.

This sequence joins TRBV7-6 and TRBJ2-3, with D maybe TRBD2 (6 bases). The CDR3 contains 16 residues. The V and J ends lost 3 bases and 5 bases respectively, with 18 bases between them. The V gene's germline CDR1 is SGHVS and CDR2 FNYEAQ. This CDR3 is CASSFILGGAEDTQYF. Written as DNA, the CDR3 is TGTGCCAGCAGCTTCATCCTAGGAGGGGCGGAAGATACGCAGTATTTT.

The CDR3, as DNA: TGTGCCACCAGTGATTTGGCAAGTCCCACCTACGAGCAGTACTTC. It translates to CATSDLASPTYEQYF. This sequence joins TRBV24-1 and TRBJ2-7; D is ambiguous. The V end was cut by 0 bases, the J end by 2 bases, with 10 bases between. The V gene's germline CDR1 is KGHDR and CDR2 SFDVKD. This CDR3 is 15 amino acids long.

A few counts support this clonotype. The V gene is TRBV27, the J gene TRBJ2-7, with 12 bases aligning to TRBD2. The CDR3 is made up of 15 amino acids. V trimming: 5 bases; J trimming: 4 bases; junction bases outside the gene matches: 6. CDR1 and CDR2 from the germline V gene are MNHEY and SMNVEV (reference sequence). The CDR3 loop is CASSPTSGRIYEQYF. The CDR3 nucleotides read TGTGCCAGCAGTCCCACTAGCGGGAGGATTTACGAGCAGTACTTC.

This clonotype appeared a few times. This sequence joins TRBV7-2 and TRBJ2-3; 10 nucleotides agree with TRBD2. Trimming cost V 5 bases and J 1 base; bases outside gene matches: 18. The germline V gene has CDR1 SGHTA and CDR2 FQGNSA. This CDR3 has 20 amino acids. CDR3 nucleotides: TGTGCCAGCAGCCTAGACGGTTGGGCTAGCGGGAGTTTCGGCACAGATACGCAGTATTTT. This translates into CASSLDGWASGSFGTDTQYF.

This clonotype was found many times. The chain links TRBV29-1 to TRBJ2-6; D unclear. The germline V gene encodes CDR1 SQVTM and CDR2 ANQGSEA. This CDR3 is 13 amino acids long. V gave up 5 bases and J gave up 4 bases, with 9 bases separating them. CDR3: CSVYLSGANVLTF. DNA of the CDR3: TGCAGCGTTTACCTATCCGGGGCCAACGTCCTGACTTTC.

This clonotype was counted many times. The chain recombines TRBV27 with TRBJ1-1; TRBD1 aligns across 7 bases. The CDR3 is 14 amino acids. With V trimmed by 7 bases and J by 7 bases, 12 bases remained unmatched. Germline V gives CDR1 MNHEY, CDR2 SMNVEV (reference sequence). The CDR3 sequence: CASINSTGCGEAFF. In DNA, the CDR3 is TGTGCCAGCATTAATTCGACAGGGTGTGGTGAAGCTTTCTTT.

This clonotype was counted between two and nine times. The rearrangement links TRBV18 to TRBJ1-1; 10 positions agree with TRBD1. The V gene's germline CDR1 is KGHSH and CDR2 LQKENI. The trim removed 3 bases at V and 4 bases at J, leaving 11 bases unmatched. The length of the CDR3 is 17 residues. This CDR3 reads CASSPGQGTKESTEAFF. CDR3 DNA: TGTGCCAGCTCACCGGGACAGGGGACTAAGGAGTCCACTGAAGCTTTCTTT.

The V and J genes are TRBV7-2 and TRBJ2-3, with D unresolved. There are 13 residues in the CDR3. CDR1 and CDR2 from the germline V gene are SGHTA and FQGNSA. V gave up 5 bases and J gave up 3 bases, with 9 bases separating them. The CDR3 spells CASSPRTTDTQYF. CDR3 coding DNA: TGTGCCAGCAGCCCCCGGACGACAGATACGCAGTATTTT.

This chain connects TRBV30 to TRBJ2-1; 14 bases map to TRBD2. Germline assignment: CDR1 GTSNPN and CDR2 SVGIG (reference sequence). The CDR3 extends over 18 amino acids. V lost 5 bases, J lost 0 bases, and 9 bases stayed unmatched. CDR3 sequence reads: CAWDGLAGGFLSYNEQFF. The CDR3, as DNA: TGTGCCTGGGACGGACTAGCGGGAGGCTTCCTCTCCTACAATGAGCAGTTCTTC.